A single sample is the source of the 18 T cell receptor beta chains below, sequenced in a study of glioma-infiltrating T cells. TCR alpha and beta CDR3 regions were amplified from RNA using iRepertoire nested multiplex PCR. TCRdb ran MiXCR on the multiplex PCR reads and lists one entry per CDR3 protein. The profile shows 100,000 to 150,000 distinct CDR3 sequences, roughly 24% of them singletons. The sequenced sample was glioma tissue, nonneoplastic brain tissue, or PBMCs (not recorded which). These receptors originate from a human donor with low-grade glioma or glioblastoma, undergoing nonglioma brain surgery, or in good health (not recorded which).

In its sample, this clonotype was seen a few times. The gene calls are TRBV5-5 and TRBJ2-7; 7 nucleotides line up with TRBD1. CDR3 length: 15 amino acids. Germline CDR1 reads SGHKS; CDR2 reads YYEKEE (reference sequence). J was trimmed by 2 bases and V by 5 bases; bases with no gene match: 10. The CDR3 DNA sequence: TGTGCCAGCAGTTCGACTGGGGACAGAACCTACGAGCAGTACTTC. Translating gives CASSSTGDRTYEQYF.

The chain is built from TRBV5-1 and TRBJ2-1, with a possible D match to TRBD2 (5 bases). Trimming took off 0 bases at V and 6 bases at J, with 13 bases between the two ends. Germline CDR1 SGHRS, CDR2 YFSETQ. The CDR3 consists of 15 residues. Here the CDR3 reads CASSLATIGANEQFF. For the CDR3, the DNA is TGCGCCAGCAGCTTGGCGACTATCGGTGCCAATGAGCAGTTCTTC. Together with reference TRBV5-1 and TRBJ2-1, the CDR3 gives the full variable domain: KAGVTQTPRYLIKTRGQQVTLSCSPISGHRSVSWYQQTPGQGLQFLFEYFSETQRNKGNFPGRFSGRQFSNSRSEMNVSTLELGDSALYLCASSLATIGANEQFFGPGTRLTVL.

This clonotype was counted ten times or more. The V gene is TRBV7-2, the J gene TRBJ2-7; the match to TRBD1 covers 10 bases. The CDR3 loop spans 14 amino acids. The V and J ends lost 5 bases and 4 bases, in that order; junction bases with no gene match: 5. The V gene's germline CDR1 is SGHTA and CDR2 FQGNSA. For the CDR3, the DNA is TGTGCCAGCAGCCAAACGGGACAGGGGTACGAGCAGTACTTC. It yields the protein CASSQTGQGYEQYF.

This clonotype was observed many times. The chain has TRBV7-9 and TRBJ2-3; TRBD2 aligns across 12 bases. The CDR3 sequence is 17 residues long. Trimming removed 5 bases from V and 6 bases from J; junction bases left unmatched: 12. CDR1 and CDR2 from the germline V gene are SEHNR and FQNEAQ (reference sequence). The CDR3 nucleotides read TGTGCCAGCAGCACGATAGGACTAGCGGGAAGGTTGGATACGCAGTATTTT. Protein: CASSTIGLAGRLDTQYF.

This clonotype was found many times. V usage is TRBV7-2 and J usage is TRBJ2-5, with 7 bases matching TRBD2. CDR3 length: 13 residues. The trim removed 7 bases at V and 5 bases at J, leaving 7 bases unmatched. From germline, CDR1 is SGHTA and CDR2 FQGNSA. CDR3 DNA sequence: TGTGCCAGCACCGAGGGAGGGCCGGAGACCCAGTACTTC. Amino acid sequence: CASTEGGPETQYF.

This clonotype occurred many times. This sequence joins TRBV19 and TRBJ1-2, with 8 bases that match TRBD1. Unmatched junction bases numbered 9, after V lost 7 bases and J lost 5 bases. This CDR3 region has 14 residues. Germline V lookup: CDR1 LNHDA, CDR2 SQIVND (reference sequence). CDR3 in amino acids: CASTSTGERYGYTF. The CDR3 DNA follows: TGTGCCAGTACCTCGACAGGGGAAAGGTATGGCTACACCTTC.

The table lists this clonotype with many counts. The CDR3 DNA sequence: TGTGCCAGCAGCCTCTTTGCCGGTACAGATACGCAGTATTTT. It encodes CASSLFAGTDTQYF. The V gene is TRBV7-2, the J gene TRBJ2-3; no reliable D call. Germline values: CDR1 SGHTA, CDR2 FQGNSA. Trimming stripped 5 bases from V and 3 bases from J, with 12 bases between. The CDR3 length is 14 residues. Full variable domain (missing parts from reference TRBV7-2 and TRBJ2-3): GAGVSQSPSNKVTEKGKDVELRCDPISGHTALYWYRQSLGQGLEFLIYFQGNSAPDKSGLPSDRFSAERTGGSVSTLTIQRTQQEDSAVYLCASSLFAGTDTQYFGPGTRLTVL.

This clonotype was found many times. V gene TRBV7-6 combines with J gene TRBJ2-3; TRBD2 matches at 9 bases. The germline V gene encodes CDR1 SGHVS and CDR2 FNYEAQ. V lost 5 bases and J lost 1; bases outside the gene matches: 13. This CDR3 is 18 amino acids long. CDR3 amino acids: CASSLSKGLAMGTDTQYF. CDR3 nucleotides: TGTGCCAGCAGCCTCTCTAAAGGACTAGCGATGGGCACAGATACGCAGTATTTT.

In this sample, this clonotype turned up many times. The chain employs TRBV4-1 and TRBJ2-5; maybe TRBD1 (6 bases). From germline, CDR1 is MGHRA and CDR2 YSYEKL. Trimming pared 2 bases from V and 2 bases from J, leaving 12 bases between. The CDR3 spans 15 residues. The CDR3 spells CASSQPGTPQETQYF. CDR3 DNA sequence: TGCGCCAGCAGCCAACCCGGGACACCTCAAGAGACCCAGTACTTC.

Concerning this clonotype: This sequence may be a read error, since a much larger clone differs from it by one base. The rearrangement uses TRBV4-1 and TRBJ2-7, with no clear D. CDR1 MGHRA and CDR2 YSYEKL come from the germline V gene. This CDR3 comprises 16 residues. Trimming cost V 0 bases and J 2 bases, with 14 bases left between them. Written as DNA, the CDR3 is TGCGCCAGCAGCCAAGATAAGGCCCAATCGACCTACGAGCAGTACTTC. Translating gives CASSQDKAQSTYEQYF.

For this clonotype: This clone may be a read error of a much larger clone one base away. As DNA, the CDR3 is TGTGCCAGCAGTTACTCGTTCCGGGACAGGTGGTCGACTGAAGCTTTCTTT. This codes for CASSYSFRDRWSTEAFF. The V gene is TRBV6-2 or TRBV6-3, the J gene TRBJ1-1; 8 bases match TRBD1. With V trimmed by 0 bases and J by 5 bases, 11 bases remained unmatched. Germline V gene data show CDR1 as MNHEY and CDR2 as SVGEGT. This CDR3 contains 17 residues.

This clonotype has a count of ten or more. The chain joins TRBV12-3 or TRBV12-4 to TRBJ1-5; D is unresolved. The V gene lost 3 bases and the J gene lost 4 bases, with 7 bases spanning the gap. The CDR3 is 13 amino acids. This chain's CDR3 is CASSLVRNQPQHF. The CDR3 DNA is TGTGCCAGCAGTTTGGTGAGGAATCAGCCCCAGCATTTT.

In its sample, this clonotype was seen many times. This chain joins TRBV4-3 and TRBJ2-5; TRBD1 is a possible D gene (6 bases). Germline V gives CDR1 LGHNA, CDR2 YSLEER. With 4 bases removed from V and 2 bases from J, the gap between germline ends came to 11 bases. The CDR3 contains 14 residues. CDR3 region: CASSRDTSQETQYF. In DNA, the CDR3 is TGCGCCAGCAGCCGGGACACCTCTCAAGAGACCCAGTACTTC.

In its sample, this clonotype was seen many times. The chain combines TRBV27 with TRBJ1-4, with D possibly matching TRBD1 (5 bases). Trimming left V 4 bases short and J 4 bases short, with 13 bases between. This CDR3 comprises 15 residues. The germline V gene has CDR1 MNHEY and CDR2 SMNVEV (reference sequence). The CDR3 DNA reads as TGTGCCAGCAGTTGGACAACAGGCGTTAATGAAAAACTGTTTTTT. Translation: CASSWTTGVNEKLFF.

In this sample, this clonotype turned up many times. The V and J genes are TRBV7-9 and TRBJ1-2; no clear D. V was shortened by 5 bases and J by 6 bases, with 10 bases between the two germline ends. The CDR3 runs to 12 residues. In germline, CDR1 is SEHNR, CDR2 FQNEAQ (reference sequence). The CDR3 bases are TGTGCCAGCAGCCAAGAATACCATGGCTACACCTTC. Translation gives CASSQEYHGYTF.

This clonotype came up many times. The chain has TRBV28 and TRBJ2-7, with D perhaps matching TRBD1 or TRBD2 (5 bases each). The CDR3 covers 14 residues. V gave up 7 bases and J gave up 3 bases, with 16 bases separating them. CDR1 is MDHEN, CDR2 SYDVKM, per germline. The CDR3 region is CASNRPGAGYEQYF. The CDR3 DNA follows: TGTGCCAGCAACCGGCCCGGGGCGGGCTACGAGCAGTACTTC.

This clonotype appeared many times. The rearrangement joins TRBV5-1 to TRBJ2-7; 12 bases map to TRBD2. CDR1 and CDR2 from the germline V gene are SGHRS and YFSETQ. With V trimmed by 3 bases and J by 2 bases, 9 bases remained unmatched. This CDR3 has 17 residues. The CDR3 DNA reads TGCGCCAGCAGCTCCGGACTAGCGGGAAATCCGACCTACGAGCAGTACTTC. Translated, it gives CASSSGLAGNPTYEQYF.

This clonotype was observed at least ten times. V is TRBV12-5 and J is TRBJ1-1; TRBD1 matches 7 bases. Germline V gives CDR1 LGHNT, CDR2 FRNRAP. After removal of 3 bases from V and 5 bases from J, the junction contained 3 bases not matched to a gene. This CDR3 comprises 13 residues. This chain's CDR3 is CASGFQGGTEAFF. CDR3 in DNA: TGTGCTAGTGGTTTTCAGGGGGGAACTGAAGCTTTCTTT.